This TCR beta chain originates from a study of blood T cell repertoires in COVID-19. Study summary: Acute and convalescent COVID-19 specimens originated in the United States, Italy and Spain. In each case, the material was cDNA or gDNA derived from T cells, B-cell-depleted T cells, or PBMCs.

Here immunoSEQ multiplex PCR was the method, and the copy in TCRdb shows in-frame clones only, minus some. The table lists 150,000 to 200,000 clones, about 81% of them singletons. The CDR3 is made up of 12 amino acids. Trimming removed 2 bases at V and 5 bases at J, with 6 bases between. As regards this clone: The same CDR3 also results from other DNA sequences found in this sample.

The sequencing input was peripheral blood. The chain has TRBV12-3 or TRBV12-4 and TRBJ1-1, with unresolved D. The sequence was collected from a human donor in a cohort sampled during active COVID-19. The CDR3 is CASSLRGTEAFF. CDR3 in DNA: TGTGCCAGCAGTTTACGGGGAACTGAAGCTTTCTTT.